This T cell receptor (beta chain) was obtained from a study of CD8 T cells in ankylosing spondylitis (dated by TCRdb to the late 2010s). General notes on the study: The study profiled T cell receptor beta repertoires in healthy donors and ankylosing spondylitis patients to find disease-linked TCR variants. Peripheral blood samples were taken, and synovial fluid was additionally collected from ankylosing spondylitis patients. The full study cohort was made up of 25 ankylosing spondylitis patients and roughly 98 healthy donors. The investigation overall reported the following: The disease-linked clones showed a CD8+ phenotype and occurred at relatively low frequencies in peripheral blood. The disease-linked clones were reported as significantly enriched in matched synovial fluid samples from ankylosing spondylitis patients. A TCR beta motif of about 8 highly homologous amino acid variants appeared characteristic of blood from ankylosing spondylitis patients. Some of the motif variants had been reported before in the synovial fluid and blood of reactive arthritis patients, a finding that suggests common disease-initiation mechanisms.

From the germline V gene, CDR1 is KGHDR and CDR2 is SFDVKD. The CDR3 goes from the cysteine to the phenylalanine over 14 residues. The CDR3 DNA has 42 bases and is translated from base 1. V and J lose 0 bases and 3 bases, and a span of 5 bases separates them. In its sample, this clonotype was seen many times. The target of this receptor is not known. No much larger clonotype is one base removed from it; base qualities were not supplied. The listed sequencing device is Illumina HiSeq 2500. Quantitative 5'-RACE with molecular barcodes was used to prepare TCR beta libraries. Per the source publication's procedure: A new computational method, built on a probabilistic model of VDJ rearrangement, was used to identify disease-linked TCR variants. TCRdb reprocessing: public reads trimmed at Q25 with fastp, clones called with MiXCR, in-frame beta chains kept. Every CDR3 protein is listed once, alongside the most common genes and DNA of its rows. Here the V and J calls rest on TCRdb's processing, not on the authors' analysis. The sample contains under 850,000 distinct CDR3 sequences, around 20% of them found a single time. The ten largest clonotypes hold under 20% of the sample.

Sample: blood, either unsorted or a sorted T cell fraction (not recorded which). This chain is built from TRBV24-1 and TRBJ2-1, with the identity of the D gene unclear. The TCR comes from a male donor with ankylosing spondylitis. The DNA sequence is TGTGCCACCAGTGATTTGGACTTCTACAATGAGCAGTTCTTC. This codes for CATSDLDFYNEQFF.